This T cell receptor beta chain was sequenced in a study of blood T cell repertoires in COVID-19. CDR1 is LGHDT, CDR2 YNNKEL, per germline (reference sequence). V dropped 1 base and J dropped 1 base, with 7 bases sitting between them. The CDR3 is made up of 14 amino acids. In the authors' methods: Quantification of nucleated cells was approximated via reference gene primer amplification. Clones were read by immunoSEQ multiplex PCR, and TCRdb kept only the in-frame ones, dropping some. V, J and clone size are those of that table, while D and trimming were read from the DNA. Of 200,000 to 250,000 clones listed, roughly nine tenths were seen once; the top ten hold about 2.2%.

The chain carries TRBV3-1 (or the pseudogene TRBV3-2) and TRBJ1-1; no definite D call. The sequence derives from a woman in her forties or fifties with acute or convalescent COVID-19. Material for sequencing was peripheral blood. The CDR3 DNA sequence: TGTGCCAGCAGCCAAGGTCCTTGGAACACTGAAGCTTTCTTT. Translation gives CASSQGPWNTEAFF.